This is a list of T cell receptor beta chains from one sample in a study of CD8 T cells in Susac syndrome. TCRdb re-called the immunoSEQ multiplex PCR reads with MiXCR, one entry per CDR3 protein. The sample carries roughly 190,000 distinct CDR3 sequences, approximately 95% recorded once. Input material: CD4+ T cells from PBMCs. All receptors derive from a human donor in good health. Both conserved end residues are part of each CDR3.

cdr3_aa: CASKGPQETQYF; v_call: TRBV6-5; j_call: TRBJ2-5
cdr3_aa: CASSVVGGTNTEAFF; v_call: TRBV9; j_call: TRBJ1-1
cdr3_aa: CASSVGTTEQFF; v_call: TRBV9; j_call: TRBJ2-1
cdr3_aa: CASSLVRGSTYEQYF; v_call: TRBV7-9; j_call: TRBJ2-7
cdr3_aa: CASSLGAGNTGELFF; v_call: TRBV5-1; j_call: TRBJ2-2
cdr3_aa: CASSLGGAIHNQPQHF; v_call: TRBV28; j_call: TRBJ1-5
cdr3_aa: CSLPTSGGEETQYF; v_call: TRBV20-1; j_call: TRBJ2-5
cdr3_aa: CSASWAGRDRGTYNEQFF; v_call: TRBV20-1; j_call: TRBJ2-1
cdr3_aa: CSADRGGNTEAFF; v_call: TRBV29-1; j_call: TRBJ1-1
cdr3_aa: CASRARADEQFF; v_call: TRBV28; j_call: TRBJ2-1
cdr3_aa: CASRKASKEAFF; v_call: TRBV6-5; j_call: TRBJ1-1
cdr3_aa: CASTADETQYF; v_call: TRBV5-1; j_call: TRBJ2-5